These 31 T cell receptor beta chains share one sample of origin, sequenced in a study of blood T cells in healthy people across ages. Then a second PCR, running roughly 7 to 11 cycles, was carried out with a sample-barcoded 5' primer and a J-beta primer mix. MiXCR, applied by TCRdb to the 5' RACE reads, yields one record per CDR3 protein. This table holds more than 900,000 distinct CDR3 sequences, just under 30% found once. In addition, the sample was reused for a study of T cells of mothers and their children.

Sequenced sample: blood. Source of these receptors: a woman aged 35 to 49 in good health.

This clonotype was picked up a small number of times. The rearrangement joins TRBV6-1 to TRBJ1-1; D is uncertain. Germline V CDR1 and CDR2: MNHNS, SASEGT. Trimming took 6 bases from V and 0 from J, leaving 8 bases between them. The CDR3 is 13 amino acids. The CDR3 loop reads CASRETVNTEAFF. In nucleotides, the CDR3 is TGTGCCAGCAGGGAGACGGTGAACACTGAAGCTTTCTTT.

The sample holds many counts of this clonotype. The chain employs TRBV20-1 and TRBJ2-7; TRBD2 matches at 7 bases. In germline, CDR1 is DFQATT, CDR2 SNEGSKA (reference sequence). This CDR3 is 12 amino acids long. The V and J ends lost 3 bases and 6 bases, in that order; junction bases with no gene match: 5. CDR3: CSARPGGFEQYF. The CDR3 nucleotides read TGCAGTGCTAGGCCGGGGGGTTTCGAGCAGTACTTC.

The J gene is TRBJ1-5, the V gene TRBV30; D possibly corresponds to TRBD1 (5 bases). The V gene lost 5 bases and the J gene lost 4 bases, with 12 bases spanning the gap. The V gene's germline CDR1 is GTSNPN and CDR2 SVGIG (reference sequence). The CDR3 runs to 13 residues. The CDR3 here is CAWGRAGNQPQHF. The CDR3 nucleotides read TGTGCCTGGGGCAGGGCGGGAAATCAGCCCCAGCATTTT.

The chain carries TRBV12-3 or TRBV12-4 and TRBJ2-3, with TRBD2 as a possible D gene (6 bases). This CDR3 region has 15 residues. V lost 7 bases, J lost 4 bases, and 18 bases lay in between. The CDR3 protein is CASTGDPAFADTQYF. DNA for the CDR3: TGTGCCAGCACGGGGGACCCCGCATTCGCAGATACGCAGTATTTT.

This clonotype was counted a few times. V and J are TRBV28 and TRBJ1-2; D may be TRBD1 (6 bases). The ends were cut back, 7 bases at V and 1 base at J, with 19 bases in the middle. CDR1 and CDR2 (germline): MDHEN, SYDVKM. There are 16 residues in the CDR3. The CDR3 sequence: CASTATGTHRNYGYTF. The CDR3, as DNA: TGTGCCAGCACCGCAACCGGGACACACCGTAACTATGGCTACACCTTC.

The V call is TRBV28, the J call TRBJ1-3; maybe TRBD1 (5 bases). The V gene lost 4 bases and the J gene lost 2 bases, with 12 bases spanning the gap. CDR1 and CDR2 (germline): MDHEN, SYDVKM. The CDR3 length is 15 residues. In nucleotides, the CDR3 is TGTGCCAGCAGTTCCAGGGAGGTTGCTGGAAACACCATATATTTT. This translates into CASSSREVAGNTIYF.

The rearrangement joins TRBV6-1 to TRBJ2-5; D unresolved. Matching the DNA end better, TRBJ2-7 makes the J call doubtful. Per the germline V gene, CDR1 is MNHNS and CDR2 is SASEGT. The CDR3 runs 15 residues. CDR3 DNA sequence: TGTGCCAGCAGTGAAGCTTCTGGGTACGGCGACGAGCAGTACTTC. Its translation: CASSEASGYGDEQYF.

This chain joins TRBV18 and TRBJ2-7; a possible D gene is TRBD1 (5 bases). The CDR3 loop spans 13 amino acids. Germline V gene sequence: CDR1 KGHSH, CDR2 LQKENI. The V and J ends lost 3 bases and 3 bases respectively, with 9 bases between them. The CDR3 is CASSPHRYYEQYF. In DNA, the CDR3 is TGTGCCAGCTCACCCCACAGGTACTACGAGCAGTACTTC.

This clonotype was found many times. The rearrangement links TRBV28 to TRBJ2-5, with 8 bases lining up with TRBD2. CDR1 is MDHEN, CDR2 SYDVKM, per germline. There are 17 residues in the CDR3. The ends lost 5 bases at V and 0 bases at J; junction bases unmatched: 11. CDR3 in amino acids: CASSTYGGAWYQETQYF. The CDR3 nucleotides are TGTGCCAGCAGTACATACGGGGGGGCCTGGTACCAAGAGACCCAGTACTTC.

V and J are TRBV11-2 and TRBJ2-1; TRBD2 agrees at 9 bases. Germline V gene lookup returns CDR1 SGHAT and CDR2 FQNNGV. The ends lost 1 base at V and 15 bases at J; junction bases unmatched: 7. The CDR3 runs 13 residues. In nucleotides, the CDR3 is TGTGCCAGCAGCTTAGGGCTAGCGGGATATCGGTTCTTC. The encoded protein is CASSLGLAGYRFF.

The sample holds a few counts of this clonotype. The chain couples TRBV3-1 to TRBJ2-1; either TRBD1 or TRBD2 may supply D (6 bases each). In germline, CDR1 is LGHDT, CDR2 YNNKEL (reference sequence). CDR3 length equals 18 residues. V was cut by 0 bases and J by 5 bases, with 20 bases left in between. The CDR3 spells CASSQDQVALAGDNEQFF. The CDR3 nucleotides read TGTGCCAGCAGCCAAGATCAAGTGGCACTAGCAGGGGACAATGAGCAGTTCTTC.

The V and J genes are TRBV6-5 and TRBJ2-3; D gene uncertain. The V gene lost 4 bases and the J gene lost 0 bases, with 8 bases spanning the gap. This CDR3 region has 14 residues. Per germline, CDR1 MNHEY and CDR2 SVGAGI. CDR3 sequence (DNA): TGTGCCAGCAGTTTTCGCCAGAGCACAGATACGCAGTATTTT. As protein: CASSFRQSTDTQYF.

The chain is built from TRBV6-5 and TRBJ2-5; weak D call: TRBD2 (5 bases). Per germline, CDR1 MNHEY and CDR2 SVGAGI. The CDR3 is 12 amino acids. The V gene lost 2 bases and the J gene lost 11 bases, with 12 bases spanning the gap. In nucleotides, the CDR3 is TGTGCCAGCAGTTACGAGGGCGATGAGCAGTACTTC. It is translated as CASSYEGDEQYF.

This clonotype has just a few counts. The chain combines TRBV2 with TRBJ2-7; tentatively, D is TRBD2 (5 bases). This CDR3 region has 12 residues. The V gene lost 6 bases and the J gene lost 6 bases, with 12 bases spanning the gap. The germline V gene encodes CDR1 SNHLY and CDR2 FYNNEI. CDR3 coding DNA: TGTGCCAGCAGGGCTAGCCTGGGCGAGCAGTACTTC. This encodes CASRASLGEQYF.

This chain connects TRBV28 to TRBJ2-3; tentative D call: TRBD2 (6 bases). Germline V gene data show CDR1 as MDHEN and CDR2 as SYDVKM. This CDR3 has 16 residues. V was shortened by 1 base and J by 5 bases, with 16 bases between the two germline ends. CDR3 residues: CASSLLSAGSKDTQYF. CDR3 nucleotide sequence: TGTGCCAGCAGTTTATTATCGGCGGGGAGTAAAGATACGCAGTATTTT.

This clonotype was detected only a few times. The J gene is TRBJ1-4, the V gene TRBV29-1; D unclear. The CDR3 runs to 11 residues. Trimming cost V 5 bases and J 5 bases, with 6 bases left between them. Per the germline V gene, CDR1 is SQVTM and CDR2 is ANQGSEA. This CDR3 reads CSVRGNEKLFF. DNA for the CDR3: TGCAGCGTTCGAGGGAATGAAAAACTGTTTTTT.

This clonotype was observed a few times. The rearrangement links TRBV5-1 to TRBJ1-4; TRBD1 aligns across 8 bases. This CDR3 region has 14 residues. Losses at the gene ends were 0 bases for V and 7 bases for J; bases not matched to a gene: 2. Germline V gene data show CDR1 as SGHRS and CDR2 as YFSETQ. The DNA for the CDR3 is TGCGCCAGCAGCTTGGACAGGGGGGGTGAAAAACTGTTTTTT. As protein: CASSLDRGGEKLFF.

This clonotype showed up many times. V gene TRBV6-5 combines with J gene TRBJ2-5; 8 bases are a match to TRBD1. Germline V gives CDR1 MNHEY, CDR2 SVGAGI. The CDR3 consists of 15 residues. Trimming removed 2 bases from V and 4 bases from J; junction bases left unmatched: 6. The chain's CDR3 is CASSYGQGAVETQYF. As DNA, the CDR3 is TGTGCCAGCAGTTACGGTCAGGGGGCCGTAGAGACCCAGTACTTC.

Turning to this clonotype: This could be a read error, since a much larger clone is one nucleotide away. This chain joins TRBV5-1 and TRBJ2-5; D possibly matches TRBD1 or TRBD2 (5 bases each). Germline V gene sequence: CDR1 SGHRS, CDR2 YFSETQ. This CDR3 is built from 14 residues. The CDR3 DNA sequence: TGCGCCGGCAGCTTGGGACGGCGAGGAGAGACCCAGTACTTC. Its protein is CAGSLGRRGETQYF.

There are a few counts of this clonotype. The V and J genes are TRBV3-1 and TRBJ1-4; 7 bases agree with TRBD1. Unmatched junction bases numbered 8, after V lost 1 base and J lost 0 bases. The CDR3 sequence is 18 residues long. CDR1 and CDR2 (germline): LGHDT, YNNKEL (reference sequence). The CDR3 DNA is TGTGCCAGCAGCCAAGTTCTTCCAACAGGGGCAACTAATGAAAAACTGTTTTTT. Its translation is CASSQVLPTGATNEKLFF.

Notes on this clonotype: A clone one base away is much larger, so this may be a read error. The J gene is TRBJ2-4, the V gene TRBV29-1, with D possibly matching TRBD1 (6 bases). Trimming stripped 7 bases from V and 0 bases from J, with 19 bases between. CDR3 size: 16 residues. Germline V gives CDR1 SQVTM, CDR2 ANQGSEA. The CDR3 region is CSAGTTDPLAKNIQYF. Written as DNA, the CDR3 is TGCAGCGCCGGGACAACAGATCCTCTAGCCAAAAACATTCAGTACTTC. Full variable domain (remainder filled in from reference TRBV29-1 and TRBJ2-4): SAVISQKPSRDICQRGTSLTIQCQVDSQVTMMFWYRQQPGQSLTLIATANQGSEATYESGFVIDKFPISRPNLTFSTLTVSNMSPEDSSIYLCSAGTTDPLAKNIQYFGAGTRLSVL.

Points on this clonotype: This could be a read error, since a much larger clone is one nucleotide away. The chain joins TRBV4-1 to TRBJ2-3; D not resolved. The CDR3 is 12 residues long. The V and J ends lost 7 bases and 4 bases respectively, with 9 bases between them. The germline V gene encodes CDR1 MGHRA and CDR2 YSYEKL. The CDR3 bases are TGCGCCAGCAACCCCGGTCCAGATACGCAGTATTTT. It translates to CASNPGPDTQYF.

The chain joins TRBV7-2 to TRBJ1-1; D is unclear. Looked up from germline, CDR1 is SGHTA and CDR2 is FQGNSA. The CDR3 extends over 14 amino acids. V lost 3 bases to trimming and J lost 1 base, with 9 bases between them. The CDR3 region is CASSFGAANTEAFF. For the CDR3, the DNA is TGTGCCAGCAGCTTCGGTGCAGCGAACACTGAAGCTTTCTTT. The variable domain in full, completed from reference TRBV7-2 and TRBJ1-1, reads GAGVSQSPSNKVTEKGKDVELRCDPISGHTALYWYRQSLGQGLEFLIYFQGNSAPDKSGLPSDRFSAERTGGSVSTLTIQRTQQEDSAVYLCASSFGAANTEAFFGQGTRLTVV.

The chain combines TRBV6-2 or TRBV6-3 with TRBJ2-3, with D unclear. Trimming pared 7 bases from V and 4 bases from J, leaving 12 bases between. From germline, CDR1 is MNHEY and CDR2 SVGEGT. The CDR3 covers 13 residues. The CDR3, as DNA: TGTGCCAGCAACACCAACCTCGCAGATACGCAGTATTTT. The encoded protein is CASNTNLADTQYF.

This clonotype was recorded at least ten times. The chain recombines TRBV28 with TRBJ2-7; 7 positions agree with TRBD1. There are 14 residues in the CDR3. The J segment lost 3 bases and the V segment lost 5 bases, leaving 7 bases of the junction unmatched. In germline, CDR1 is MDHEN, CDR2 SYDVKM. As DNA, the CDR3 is TGTGCCAGCAGTGTCCCGGGACAGAGCTACGAGCAGTACTTC. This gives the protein CASSVPGQSYEQYF.

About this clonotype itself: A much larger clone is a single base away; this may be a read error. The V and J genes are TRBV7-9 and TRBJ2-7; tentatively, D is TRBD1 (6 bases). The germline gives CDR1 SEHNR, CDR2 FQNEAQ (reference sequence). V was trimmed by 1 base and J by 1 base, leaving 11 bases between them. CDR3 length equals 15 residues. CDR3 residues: CASSLGVTGSYEQYF. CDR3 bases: TGTGCCAGCAGCTTAGGTGTGACAGGTTCCTACGAGCAGTACTTC.

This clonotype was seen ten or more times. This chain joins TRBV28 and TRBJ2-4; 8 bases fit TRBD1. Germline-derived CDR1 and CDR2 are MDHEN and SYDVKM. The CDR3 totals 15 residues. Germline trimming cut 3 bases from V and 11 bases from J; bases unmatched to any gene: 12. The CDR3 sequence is CASSFAPRQGAVQYF. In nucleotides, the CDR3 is TGTGCCAGCAGTTTCGCCCCTCGGCAGGGGGCCGTTCAGTACTTC.

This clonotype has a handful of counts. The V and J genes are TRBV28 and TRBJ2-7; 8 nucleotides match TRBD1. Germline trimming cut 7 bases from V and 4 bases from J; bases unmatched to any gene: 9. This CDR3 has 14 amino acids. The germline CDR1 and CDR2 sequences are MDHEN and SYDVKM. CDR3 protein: CASIPGGSHYEQYF. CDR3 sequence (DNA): TGTGCCAGCATCCCAGGGGGCTCTCATTACGAGCAGTACTTC.

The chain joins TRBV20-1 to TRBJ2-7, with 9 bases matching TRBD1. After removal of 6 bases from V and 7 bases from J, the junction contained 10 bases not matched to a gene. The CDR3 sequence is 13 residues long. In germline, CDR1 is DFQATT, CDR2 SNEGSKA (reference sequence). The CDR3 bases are TGCAGTGCACCGACAGGGGGGCACGGGGAGCAGTACTTC. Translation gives CSAPTGGHGEQYF.

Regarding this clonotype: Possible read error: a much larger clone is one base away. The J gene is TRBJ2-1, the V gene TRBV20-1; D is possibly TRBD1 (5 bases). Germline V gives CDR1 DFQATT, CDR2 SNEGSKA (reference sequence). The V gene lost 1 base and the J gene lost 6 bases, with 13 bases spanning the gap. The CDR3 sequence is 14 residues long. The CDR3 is CSARVDSLSNEQFF. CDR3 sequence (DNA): TGCAGTGCTAGAGTCGACAGTTTGTCCAATGAGCAGTTCTTC.

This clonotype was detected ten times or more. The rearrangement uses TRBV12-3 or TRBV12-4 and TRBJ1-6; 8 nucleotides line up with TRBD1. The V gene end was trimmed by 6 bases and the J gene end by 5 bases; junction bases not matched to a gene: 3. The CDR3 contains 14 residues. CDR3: CASSPTGDNSPLHF. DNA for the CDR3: TGTGCCAGCAGCCCGACAGGGGATAATTCACCCCTCCACTTT.